This paragraph reports one TCR beta chain. Its matching antigen is unknown. This sample is part of a study of cytomegalovirus exposure and HLA in healthy donors. Findings and limits, study-wide: A likely sequencing artifact accounted for one observed cluster of highly shared sequence variants. Per a prior analysis, the majority of TCR beta V segments were productive roughly 87% or roughly 30% of the time.

A multiplex PCR was run with 60 Vbeta primers and 13 Jbeta primers. Assay used: immunoSEQ multiplex PCR; TCRdb lists only in-frame clones, some missing. Seen here are 140,000 to 150,000 clones, around 82% observed once, and the top ten hold roughly 2.9%. What was sequenced was PBMCs. The clonotype was recovered from a female donor in good health and CMV-seronegative.

CDR3 in amino acids: CASSQMTGASPLHF. The DNA of the CDR3 is TGCGCCAGCAGCCAGATGACAGGGGCTTCACCCCTCCACTTT. The chain joins TRBV4-3 to TRBJ1-6; 8 positions agree with TRBD1. From germline, CDR1 is LGHNA and CDR2 YSLEER. There are 14 residues in the CDR3. J was trimmed by 9 bases and V by 3 bases; bases with no gene match: 4.